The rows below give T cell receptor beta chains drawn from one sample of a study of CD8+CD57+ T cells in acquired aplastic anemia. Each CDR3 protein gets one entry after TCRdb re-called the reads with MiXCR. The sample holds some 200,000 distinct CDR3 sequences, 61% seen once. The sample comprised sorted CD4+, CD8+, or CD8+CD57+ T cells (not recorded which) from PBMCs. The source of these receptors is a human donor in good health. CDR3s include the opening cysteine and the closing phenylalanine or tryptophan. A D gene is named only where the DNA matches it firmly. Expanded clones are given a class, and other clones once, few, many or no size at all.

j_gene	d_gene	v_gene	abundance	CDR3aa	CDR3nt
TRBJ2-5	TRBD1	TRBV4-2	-	CASSQEGQGNQPQYF	TGTGCCAGCAGCCAAGAGGGACAGGGCAATCAGCCCCAGTACTTC
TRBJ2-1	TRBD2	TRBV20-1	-	CSADGREGRNEQFF	TGCAGTGCAGACGGGAGGGAGGGCCGGAATGAGCAGTTCTTC
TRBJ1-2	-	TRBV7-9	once	CASSLGTPVDGYTF	TGTGCCAGCAGCCTAGGGACGCCTGTGGATGGCTACACCTTC
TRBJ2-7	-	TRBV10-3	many	CAIALVSYEQYF	TGTGCCATCGCTCTAGTTTCCTACGAGCAGTACTTC
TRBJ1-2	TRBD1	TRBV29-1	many	CSARQGVFYGYTF	TGCAGCGCCCGACAGGGGGTCTTCTATGGCTACACCTTC
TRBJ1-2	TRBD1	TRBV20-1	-	CSASEGQRIYGYTF	TGCAGTGCTAGTGAGGGACAGAGGATCTATGGCTACACCTTC
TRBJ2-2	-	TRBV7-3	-	CASSPKGGELFF	TGTGCCAGCAGCCCAAAGGGCGGGGAGCTGTTTTTT
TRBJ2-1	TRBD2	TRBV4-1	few	CASSQEAGVLYNEQFF	TGCGCCAGCAGCCAAGAGGCGGGGGTCTTATACAATGAGCAGTTCTTC
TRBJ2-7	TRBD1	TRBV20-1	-	CSVEGQNYEQYF	TGCAGCGTAGAGGGACAGAACTACGAGCAGTACTTC
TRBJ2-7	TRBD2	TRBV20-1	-	CSARGAGAPNKQYF	TGCAGTGCTAGAGGGGCGGGAGCTCCCAACAAGCAGTACTTC
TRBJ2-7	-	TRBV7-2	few	CASSRRGASYEQYF	TGTGCCAGCAGCCGCAGGGGAGCGTCCTACGAGCAGTACTTC
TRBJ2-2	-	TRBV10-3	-	CAISDVDRGTGELFF	TGTGCCATCAGTGACGTAGACAGAGGTACCGGGGAGCTGTTTTTT
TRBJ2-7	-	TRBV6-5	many	CASSYLNYRASYEQYF	TGTGCCAGCAGTTACTTGAATTATAGGGCGTCCTACGAGCAGTACTTC
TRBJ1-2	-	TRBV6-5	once	CASRPGGTDGYTF	TGTGCCAGCAGACCCGGGGGCACCGACGGCTACACCTTC
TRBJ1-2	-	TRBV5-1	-	CASSLGSGWQSYGYTF	TGCGCCAGCAGCTTGGGCTCCGGGTGGCAGTCCTATGGCTACACCTTC
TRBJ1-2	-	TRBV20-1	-	CSARDPDSYGYTF	TGCAGTGCTAGAGATCCGGACTCCTACGGCTACACCTTC
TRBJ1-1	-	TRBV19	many	CASSLSLNTEAFF	TGTGCCAGTAGTCTCTCCCTGAACACTGAAGCTTTCTTT
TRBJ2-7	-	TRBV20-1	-	CSASGGGKNEQYF	TGCAGTGCTAGCGGAGGAGGGAAGAACGAGCAGTACTTC
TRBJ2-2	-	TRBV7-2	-	CASSPGRRGELFF	TGTGCCAGCAGCCCCGGGAGACGCGGGGAGCTGTTTTTT
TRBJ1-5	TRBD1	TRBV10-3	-	CASGGYSNQPQHF	TGTGCCTCAGGGGGTTATAGCAATCAGCCCCAGCATTTT
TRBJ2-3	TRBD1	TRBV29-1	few	CSVAGTGASTDTQYF	TGCAGCGTGGCTGGGACAGGGGCAAGCACAGATACGCAGTATTTT
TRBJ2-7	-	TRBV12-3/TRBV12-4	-	CASSLKAGRGEQYF	TGTGCCAGCAGTTTAAAGGCAGGGCGAGGCGAGCAGTACTTC